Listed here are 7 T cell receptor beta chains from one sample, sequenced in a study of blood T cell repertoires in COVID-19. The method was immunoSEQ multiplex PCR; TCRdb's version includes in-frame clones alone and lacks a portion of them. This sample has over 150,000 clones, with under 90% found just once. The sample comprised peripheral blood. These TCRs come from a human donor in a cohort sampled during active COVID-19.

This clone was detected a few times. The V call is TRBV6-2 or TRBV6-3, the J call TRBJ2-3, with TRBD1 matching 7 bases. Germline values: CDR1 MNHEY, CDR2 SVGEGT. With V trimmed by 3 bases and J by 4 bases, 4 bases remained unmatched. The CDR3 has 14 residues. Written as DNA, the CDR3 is TGTGCCAGCAGTTATGACAGGGAATCAGATACGCAGTATTTT. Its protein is CASSYDRESDTQYF.

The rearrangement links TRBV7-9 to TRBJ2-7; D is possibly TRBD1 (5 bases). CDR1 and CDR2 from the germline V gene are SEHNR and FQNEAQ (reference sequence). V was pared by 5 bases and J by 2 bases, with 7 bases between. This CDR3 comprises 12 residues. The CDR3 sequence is CASSRQTYEQYF. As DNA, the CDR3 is TGTGCCAGCAGCCGACAGACCTACGAGCAGTACTTC.

Written as DNA, the CDR3 is TGCAGCGTTGAAGCCGGGGGGGGAGACACCATATATTTT. This sequence encodes CSVEAGGGDTIYF. The chain has TRBV29-1 and TRBJ1-3, with D maybe TRBD1 (5 bases). In germline, CDR1 is SQVTM, CDR2 ANQGSEA. The CDR3 runs 13 residues. V lost 1 base and J 8 bases, leaving 12 bases between the germline ends. Supplemented by reference TRBV29-1 and TRBJ1-3, the full variable domain reads SAVISQKPSRDICQRGTSLTIQCQVDSQVTMMFWYRQQPGQSLTLIATANQGSEATYESGFVIDKFPISRPNLTFSTLTVSNMSPEDSSIYLCSVEAGGGDTIYFGEGSWLTVV.

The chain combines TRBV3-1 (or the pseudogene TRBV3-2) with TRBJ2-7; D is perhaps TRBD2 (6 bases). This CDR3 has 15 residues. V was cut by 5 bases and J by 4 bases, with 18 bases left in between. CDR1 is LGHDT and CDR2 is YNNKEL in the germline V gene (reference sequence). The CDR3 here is CASSYGTGGRYEQYF. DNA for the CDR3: TGTGCCAGCAGCTATGGGACTGGCGGCCGGTACGAGCAGTACTTC.

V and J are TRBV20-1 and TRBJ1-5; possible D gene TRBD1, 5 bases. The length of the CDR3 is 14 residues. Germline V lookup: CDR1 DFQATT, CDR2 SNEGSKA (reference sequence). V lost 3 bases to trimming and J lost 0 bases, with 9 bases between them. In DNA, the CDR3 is TGCAGTGCTAGTCACAGGAATAGCAATCAGCCCCAGCATTTT. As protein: CSASHRNSNQPQHF.

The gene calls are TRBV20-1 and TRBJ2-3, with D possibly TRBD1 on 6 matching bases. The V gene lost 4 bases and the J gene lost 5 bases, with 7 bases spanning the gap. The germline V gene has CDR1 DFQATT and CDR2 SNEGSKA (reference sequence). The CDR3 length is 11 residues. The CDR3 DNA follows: TGCAGTGCTACACAGGGAGATACGCAGTATTTT. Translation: CSATQGDTQYF.

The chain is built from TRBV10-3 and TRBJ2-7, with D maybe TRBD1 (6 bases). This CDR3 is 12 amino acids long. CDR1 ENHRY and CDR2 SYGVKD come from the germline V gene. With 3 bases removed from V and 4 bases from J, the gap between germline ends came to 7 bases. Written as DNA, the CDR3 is TGTGCCATCAGTGAACAGGGTTACGAGCAGTACTTC. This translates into CAISEQGYEQYF.